The 31 T cell receptor beta chains presented below share a single source sample, sequenced in a study of cytomegalovirus exposure and HLA in healthy donors. The PCR ran on 60 Vbeta and 13 Jbeta primers. Generated by immunoSEQ multiplex PCR, the TCRdb table keeps only in-frame clones and is missing some. The sample has under 200,000 clones; 60% to 85% are singletons. Sequencing used PBMCs. The receptors were sampled from a woman aged 45-65 years in good health and CMV-seropositive.

The rearrangement uses TRBV4-1 and TRBJ1-2; 7 nucleotides agree with TRBD1. V shed 4 bases and J 0 bases; nucleotides not matched to a gene: 5. Germline V gene data show CDR1 as MGHRA and CDR2 as YSYEKL. The CDR3 contains 15 residues. DNA of the CDR3: TGCGCCAGCAGCCCAGGACAGGAAACTAACTATGGCTACACCTTC. This translates into CASSPGQETNYGYTF.

V is TRBV6-5 and J is TRBJ1-6; TRBD1 agrees at 7 bases. CDR1 is MNHEY and CDR2 is SVGAGI in the germline V gene. The CDR3 runs to 16 residues. Trimming took 2 bases from V and 4 from J; bases not matched to a gene: 5. The CDR3 here is CASSYLTRGYNSPLHF. The CDR3 region has the DNA TGTGCCAGCAGTTACCTCACCAGGGGGTATAATTCACCCCTCCACTTT.

This chain links TRBV7-2 with TRBJ1-2; perhaps TRBD1 as D (6 bases). With 2 bases removed from V and 7 bases from J, the gap between germline ends came to 11 bases. The CDR3 is 13 amino acids. CDR1 is SGHTA and CDR2 is FQGNSA in the germline V gene. CDR3 in amino acids: CASSLIPGVGYTF. Here the CDR3 DNA reads TGTGCCAGCAGCTTAATCCCAGGGGTTGGCTACACCTTC.

In its sample, this clone was seen a few times. This rearrangement joins TRBV12-5 to TRBJ2-2; maybe TRBD2 (6 bases). With 6 bases removed from V and 6 bases from J, the gap between germline ends came to 14 bases. The germline V gene encodes CDR1 LGHNT and CDR2 FRNRAP. The CDR3 runs 14 residues. The CDR3 region has the DNA TGTGCTAGTGGGGTCCAGCGGGTCCCCGGGGAGCTGTTTTTT. Its protein product is CASGVQRVPGELFF.

This sequence joins TRBV4-2 and TRBJ2-5, with 8 bases fitting TRBD2. The V and J ends lost 2 bases and 5 bases, in that order; junction bases with no gene match: 7. The CDR3 is 15 amino acids. CDR1 is LGHNA and CDR2 is YNFKEQ in the germline V gene. The CDR3 sequence: CASSQLSGVGETQYF. The CDR3 nucleotides are TGTGCCAGCAGCCAACTTAGCGGGGTGGGGGAGACCCAGTACTTC.

Only a few counts were recorded for this clone. The chain uses TRBV5-1 and TRBJ1-5; 8 bases agree with TRBD1. The CDR3 totals 14 residues. J was trimmed by 5 bases and V by 0 bases; bases with no gene match: 1. The germline V gene has CDR1 SGHRS and CDR2 YFSETQ. CDR3 residues: CASSLDRGDQPQHF. The CDR3 coding sequence is TGCGCCAGCAGCTTGGACAGGGGGGATCAGCCCCAGCATTTT. The full variable domain, in which reference TRBV5-1 and TRBJ1-5 provide the parts outside the CDR3, is KAGVTQTPRYLIKTRGQQVTLSCSPISGHRSVSWYQQTPGQGLQFLFEYFSETQRNKGNFPGRFSGRQFSNSRSEMNVSTLELGDSALYLCASSLDRGDQPQHFGDGTRLSIL.

V gene TRBV18 combines with J gene TRBJ1-6; D might be TRBD1 (6 bases). Trimming took 4 bases from V and 6 from J, leaving 7 bases between them. The CDR3 contains 13 residues. The germline V gene encodes CDR1 KGHSH and CDR2 LQKENI. CDR3 amino acids: CASSQQGNSPLHF. As DNA, the CDR3 is TGTGCCAGCTCACAACAGGGTAATTCACCCCTCCACTTT.

The chain employs TRBV5-8 and TRBJ1-5; no definite D call. The length of the CDR3 is 12 residues. Germline values: CDR1 SGHTS, CDR2 YDEGEE. V was shortened by 1 base and J by 7 bases, with 6 bases between the two germline ends. CDR3 DNA: TGTGCCAGCAGCTTGCTCCTGCAGCCCCAGCATTTT. Protein product: CASSLLLQPQHF.

The chain links TRBV29-1 to TRBJ2-1; D possibly corresponds to TRBD2 (6 bases). The CDR3 is made up of 15 amino acids. V was trimmed by 2 bases and J by 6 bases, leaving 17 bases between them. Germline values: CDR1 SQVTM, CDR2 ANQGSEA. CDR3: CSVEPRGSLGNEQFF. CDR3 bases: TGCAGCGTTGAACCTCGGGGGAGCCTTGGCAATGAGCAGTTCTTC.

The V call is TRBV2, the J call TRBJ2-5; D not resolved. The CDR3 extends over 12 amino acids. V lost 7 bases to trimming and J lost 0 bases, with 6 bases between them. The germline gives CDR1 SNHLY, CDR2 FYNNEI. The CDR3 DNA sequence: TGTGCCAGCACCGAGTACCAAGAGACCCAGTACTTC. Translating it yields CASTEYQETQYF.

Note on this clone: This sample also contains other DNA sequences that code for the same CDR3. This chain links TRBV29-1 with TRBJ1-2; the D gene is possibly TRBD1 (5 bases). V was shortened by 4 bases and J by 11 bases, with 20 bases between the two germline ends. CDR1 and CDR2 (germline): SQVTM, ANQGSEA. The CDR3 runs to 13 residues. CDR3 in amino acids: CSVGVRGVGGYTF. The CDR3, as DNA: TGCAGCGTTGGAGTGCGGGGGGTGGGAGGTTACACCTTC.

The V gene is TRBV12-5, the J gene TRBJ2-3, with D perhaps TRBD2 (5 bases). Trimming took 4 bases from V and 0 from J, leaving 8 bases between them. From germline, CDR1 is LGHNT and CDR2 FRNRAP. CDR3 size: 14 residues. The CDR3 bases are TGTGCTAGTGGTTCGGGGTTTAGCACAGATACGCAGTATTTT. Its translation: CASGSGFSTDTQYF.

The chain carries TRBV5-1 and TRBJ1-6, with a tentative D call TRBD1 (5 bases). CDR1 and CDR2 (germline): SGHRS, YFSETQ. The V end was cut by 2 bases, the J end by 6 bases, with 9 bases between. The CDR3 loop spans 14 amino acids. CDR3 amino acids: CASSFERGNSPLHF. The CDR3 DNA sequence: TGCGCCAGCAGCTTTGAAAGGGGTAATTCACCCCTCCACTTT. The full variable domain, rest sourced from reference TRBV5-1 and TRBJ1-6, is KAGVTQTPRYLIKTRGQQVTLSCSPISGHRSVSWYQQTPGQGLQFLFEYFSETQRNKGNFPGRFSGRQFSNSRSEMNVSTLELGDSALYLCASSFERGNSPLHFGNGTRLTVT.

The V call is TRBV6-1, the J call TRBJ2-7; TRBD2 might be the D (5 bases). The CDR3 loop spans 13 amino acids. The V gene lost 6 bases and the J gene lost 1 base, with 10 bases spanning the gap. The germline gives CDR1 MNHNS, CDR2 SASEGT. CDR3 DNA sequence: TGTGCCAGCAGCGGGATAAGGTCCTACGAGCAGTACTTC. It is translated as CASSGIRSYEQYF.

This chain uses TRBV2 with TRBJ1-5; D gene ambiguous. V dropped 1 base and J dropped 4 bases, with 8 bases sitting between them. The CDR3 loop spans 14 amino acids. Germline V gene data show CDR1 as SNHLY and CDR2 as FYNNEI. The DNA for the CDR3 is TGTGCCAGCAGTGAAGGTCAGCGAAATCAGCCCCAGCATTTT. Translation: CASSEGQRNQPQHF. The full variable domain, rest sourced from reference TRBV2 and TRBJ1-5, is EPEVTQTPSHQVTQMGQEVILRCVPISNHLYFYWYRQILGQKVEFLVSFYNNEISEKSEIFDDQFSVERPDGSNFTLKIRSTKLEDSAMYFCASSEGQRNQPQHFGDGTRLSIL.

The rearrangement joins TRBV2 to TRBJ1-5, with D possibly being TRBD1 (5 bases). V was trimmed by 0 bases and J by 5 bases, leaving 8 bases between them. Germline-derived CDR1 and CDR2 are SNHLY and FYNNEI. This CDR3 has 14 amino acids. The CDR3 here is CASSEASGDQPQHF. The CDR3 DNA reads as TGTGCCAGCAGTGAAGCGTCGGGGGATCAGCCCCAGCATTTT. Complete variable domain (other parts from reference TRBV2 and TRBJ1-5): EPEVTQTPSHQVTQMGQEVILRCVPISNHLYFYWYRQILGQKVEFLVSFYNNEISEKSEIFDDQFSVERPDGSNFTLKIRSTKLEDSAMYFCASSEASGDQPQHFGDGTRLSIL.

The rearrangement links TRBV6-1 to TRBJ1-2; a possible D gene is TRBD1 (5 bases). Germline V lookup: CDR1 MNHNS, CDR2 SASEGT. The CDR3 extends over 16 amino acids. V lost 1 base and J 5 bases, leaving 17 bases between the germline ends. CDR3 DNA sequence: TGTGCCAGCAGTGAAGTGATCGGGGACTCTTTTTATGGCTACACCTTC. Amino acid sequence: CASSEVIGDSFYGYTF.

This clone came up a few times. The chain couples TRBV2 to TRBJ2-1, with TRBD2 matching over 7 bases. CDR1 is SNHLY and CDR2 is FYNNEI in the germline V gene. V dropped 3 bases and J dropped 5; count of bases not matched to a gene: 7. The CDR3 is 15 amino acids. CDR3 coding DNA: TGTGCCAGCAGTGATTGGGGGGGAGAAGACAATGAGCAGTTCTTC. Protein product: CASSDWGGEDNEQFF.

The CDR3 loop reads CASSQALAGQRTYGYTF. CDR3 bases: TGCGCCAGCAGCCAAGCCCTGGCGGGACAGCGAACCTATGGCTACACCTTC. V usage is TRBV4-1 and J usage is TRBJ1-2, with TRBD1 matching over 7 bases. From germline, CDR1 is MGHRA and CDR2 YSYEKL. The CDR3 contains 17 residues. With V trimmed by 1 base and J by 4 bases, 12 bases remained unmatched.

The DNA of the CDR3 is TGCACCAGCAGCTGCCAGACTAGCGGGGGAGCAAAACCACCTTCTAGCCACGAGCAGTACTTC. It encodes CTSSCQTSGGAKPPSSHEQYF. This chain joins TRBV1 and TRBJ2-7; TRBD2 is the table's D call, not checked against the DNA. TRBV1 is a known pseudogene. The CDR3 contains 21 residues.

The chain employs TRBV5-1 and TRBJ1-2; no firm D call. V was trimmed by 3 bases and J by 0 bases, leaving 9 bases between them. Germline lookup yields CDR1 SGHRS and CDR2 YFSETQ. The CDR3 spans 14 residues. The CDR3 coding sequence is TGCGCCAGCAGCTACCCGGGAACTAACTATGGCTACACCTTC. Encoded protein: CASSYPGTNYGYTF. The full variable domain, with the rest looked up from reference TRBV5-1 and TRBJ1-2, is KAGVTQTPRYLIKTRGQQVTLSCSPISGHRSVSWYQQTPGQGLQFLFEYFSETQRNKGNFPGRFSGRQFSNSRSEMNVSTLELGDSALYLCASSYPGTNYGYTFGSGTRLTVV.

The chain recombines TRBV19 with TRBJ2-7, with TRBD2 matching 10 bases. V lost 7 bases to trimming and J lost 5 bases; unmatched junction nucleotides: 14. CDR1 and CDR2 from the germline V gene are LNHDA and SQIVND (reference sequence). The length of the CDR3 is 16 residues. The CDR3 here is CASKATAGTSADEQYF. The CDR3 nucleotides read TGTGCCAGTAAAGCTACTGCCGGGACTAGCGCCGACGAGCAGTACTTC.

The chain links TRBV5-6 to TRBJ1-2; D possibly corresponds to TRBD1 (6 bases). CDR1 and CDR2 from the germline V gene are SGHDT and YYEEEE. The ends were cut back, 5 bases at V and 4 bases at J, with 12 bases in the middle. The length of the CDR3 is 13 residues. CDR3 protein: CASRSDRFYGYTF. The DNA of the CDR3 is TGTGCCAGCAGATCCGACAGGTTCTATGGCTACACCTTC.

The rearrangement joins TRBV19 to TRBJ2-5; D might be TRBD2 (6 bases). V lost 3 bases and J 4 bases, leaving 12 bases between the germline ends. The CDR3 sequence is 14 residues long. Germline V gene lookup returns CDR1 LNHDA and CDR2 SQIVND (reference sequence). CDR3 sequence reads: CASSITGLIETQYF. The CDR3 DNA reads as TGTGCCAGTAGTATTACGGGACTGATAGAGACCCAGTACTTC.

The chain links TRBV2 to TRBJ1-5; 10 bases match TRBD1. The CDR3 length is 15 residues. V was pared by 4 bases and J by 7 bases, with 7 bases of the junction left unmatched. Germline CDR1 is SNHLY and CDR2 is FYNNEI. Here the CDR3 reads CASSGDRGFQQPQHF. CDR3 in DNA: TGTGCCAGCAGTGGGGACAGGGGTTTTCAGCAGCCCCAGCATTTT.

V and J are TRBV28 and TRBJ2-5, with 10 bases lining up with TRBD2. Germline values: CDR1 MDHEN, CDR2 SYDVKM. With V trimmed by 3 bases and J by 4 bases, 5 bases remained unmatched. The CDR3 extends over 15 amino acids. CDR3 nucleotide sequence: TGTGCCAGCAGTTTGATAGCGGGGGGTTCAGAGACCCAGTACTTC. Translation gives CASSLIAGGSETQYF.

This clone was counted only a few times. V is TRBV5-1 and J is TRBJ2-2, with a weak D call TRBD1 (6 bases). CDR3 length equals 16 residues. V was cut by 1 base and J by 0 bases, with 10 bases left in between. Germline loops: CDR1 SGHRS, CDR2 YFSETQ. For the CDR3, the DNA is TGCGCCAGCAGCTTGACTGGACAGCCGAACACCGGGGAGCTGTTTTTT. This encodes CASSLTGQPNTGELFF.

V gene TRBV30 combines with J gene TRBJ1-4, with 7 bases that match TRBD1. The ends lost 5 bases at V and 2 bases at J; junction bases unmatched: 5. The V gene's germline CDR1 is GTSNPN and CDR2 SVGIG (reference sequence). The CDR3 covers 14 residues. In DNA form, the CDR3 reads TGTGCCTGGGCAACAGGGGCGACTAATGAAAAACTGTTTTTT. The encoded protein is CAWATGATNEKLFF.

The gene calls are TRBV9 and TRBJ1-1; D gene unclear. V lost 0 bases and J 1 base, leaving 7 bases between the germline ends. Germline assignment: CDR1 SGDLS and CDR2 YYNGEE. CDR3 size: 14 residues. For the CDR3, the DNA is TGTGCCAGCAGCGTAGGCGGGCAGAACACTGAAGCTTTCTTT. It is translated as CASSVGGQNTEAFF.

The chain combines TRBV30 with TRBJ1-6; 9 bases map to TRBD1. The J segment lost 7 bases and the V segment lost 3 bases, leaving 19 bases of the junction unmatched. This CDR3 comprises 19 residues. Germline loops: CDR1 GTSNPN, CDR2 SVGIG (reference sequence). The CDR3 loop is CAWRDFAPSGQGGNSPLHF. DNA for the CDR3: TGTGCCTGGAGAGACTTTGCCCCCTCGGGACAGGGCGGCAATTCACCCCTCCACTTT.

The rearrangement uses TRBV6-5 and TRBJ2-1, with TRBD1 identical over 12 bases. This CDR3 comprises 14 residues. V lost 8 bases, J lost 5 bases, and 4 bases stayed unmatched. CDR1 is MNHEY, CDR2 SVGAGI, per germline. CDR3 in amino acids: CASGTGGGDNEQFF. CDR3 bases: TGTGCCAGCGGGACAGGGGGCGGCGACAATGAGCAGTTCTTC.